The clone carrying this T cell receptor beta chain was detected a few times. Assay: immunoSEQ multiplex PCR; the TCRdb copy retains only in-frame clones and omits some. The profile shows around 7,200 clones, less than 80% of them singletons. This sample was taken from a study of tumor-infiltrating lymphocytes in localized non-small cell lung cancer. The V gene lost 4 bases and the J gene lost 7 bases, with 8 bases spanning the gap. Germline V gene lookup returns CDR1 MDHEN and CDR2 SYDVKM. The CDR3 is made up of 13 amino acids. Specimen: lung tumor tissue. This clonotype was obtained from a human donor with non-small cell lung cancer. V is TRBV28 and J is TRBJ2-6; D is ambiguous. The CDR3 sequence is CASSSVGANVLTF. The CDR3 DNA reads as TGTGCCAGCAGTTCGGTGGGAGCCAACGTCCTGACTTTC. The complete variable domain, with remaining parts taken from reference TRBV28 and TRBJ2-6, reads DVKVTQSSRYLVKRTGEKVFLECVQDMDHENMFWYRQDPGLGLRLIYFSYDVKMKEKGDIPEGYSVSREKKERFSLILESASTNQTSMYLCASSSVGANVLTFGAGSRLTVL.